Detailed here is one T cell receptor beta chain. Sequenced by immunoSEQ multiplex PCR; TCRdb stores in-frame clones only, minus some. Among around 230,000 clones listed, 75% to 90% were seen once. The V and J ends lost 0 bases and 2 bases respectively, with 7 bases between them. The CDR3 runs to 14 residues. Germline CDR1 and CDR2: SGHRS and YFSETQ. The data were obtained in a study of blood T cell repertoires in COVID-19. Source material: peripheral blood. V usage is TRBV5-1 and J usage is TRBJ2-3, with D possibly being TRBD2 (5 bases). This clonotype was obtained from a man in his thirties or forties who had recovered from COVID-19. The CDR3 spells CASSLELDTDTQYF. The CDR3 bases are TGCGCCAGCAGCTTGGAACTAGACACAGATACGCAGTATTTT.